This TCR beta chain was sequenced during a study of Ad26.COV2.S vaccination and SARS-CoV-2 variants. Documented treatment: roughly 19 received Ad26.COV2.S at low or high dose, single or two shots; several received placebo; per-sample allocation not given. Each sample was drawn 63 days after the first injection (of vaccine or placebo). CDR1 is GTSNPN, CDR2 SVGIG, per germline (reference sequence). The CDR3 runs 13 residues. V was pared by 7 bases and J by 1 base, with 11 bases between. Only in-frame clones appear in the TCRdb table, and some are missing; sequencing was by immunoSEQ multiplex PCR. The sample yields 300,000 to 400,000 clones, around 87% seen once.

This sequence originates from a person aged 18-65 years who received the Ad26.COV2.S COVID-19 vaccine or a placebo. The chain is built from TRBV30 and TRBJ1-5; the D gene is possibly TRBD1 (5 bases). The starting material was peripheral blood, obtained in a trial of Ad26.COV2.S vaccine versus placebo. Here the CDR3 DNA reads TGTGCCTTTAGCCGGGACAGCAATCAGCCCCAGCATTTT. Protein: CAFSRDSNQPQHF. The full variable domain, in which reference TRBV30 and TRBJ1-5 provide the parts outside the CDR3, is SQTIHQWPATLVQPVGSPLSLECTVEGTSNPNLYWYRQAAGRGLQLLFYSVGIGQISSEVPQNLSASRPQDRQFILSSKKLLLSDSGFYLCAFSRDSNQPQHFGDGTRLSIL.